What follows are 11 T cell receptor beta chains derived from one specimen sequenced in a study of memory CD4+ T cells and cytomegalovirus serostatus. Generated by immunoSEQ multiplex PCR, the TCRdb table keeps only in-frame clones and is missing some. The repertoire includes under 45,000 clones, roughly four fifths of them detected once, and under 8% sits in the top ten. The sort gate was single viable CD3+CD4+CD8-CD45RO+ cells for memory CD4+ T cells. The sequenced sample was memory CD4+ T cells from blood. Every receptor here comes from an adult in good health and CMV-seronegative.

This chain links TRBV5-1 with TRBJ2-7; 8 bases are a match to TRBD1. This CDR3 comprises 15 residues. V trimming: 0 bases; J trimming: 3 bases; junction bases outside the gene matches: 5. Germline V CDR1 and CDR2: SGHRS, YFSETQ. Here the CDR3 reads CASSLGQGTLYEQYF. CDR3 in DNA: TGCGCCAGCAGCTTGGGACAGGGGACCCTCTACGAGCAGTACTTC.

The chain carries TRBV7-8 and TRBJ1-1, with TRBD1 matching over 8 bases. J lost 4 bases, V lost 5 bases, and 12 bases had no gene match. The CDR3 is 16 amino acids. CDR1 and CDR2 from the germline V gene are SGHVS and FQNEAQ. This CDR3 is CASSPLVGQGSTEAFF. Here the CDR3 DNA reads TGTGCCAGCAGCCCCCTCGTCGGACAGGGTAGCACTGAAGCTTTCTTT.

The chain employs TRBV10-3 and TRBJ2-3; TRBD1 agrees at 7 bases. CDR1 and CDR2 from the germline V gene are ENHRY and SYGVKD. The CDR3 spans 14 residues. V trimming: 6 bases; J trimming: 2 bases; junction bases outside the gene matches: 5. The CDR3 DNA reads as TGTGCCATCAGCCCCGGACAGGACACAGATACGCAGTATTTT. This codes for CAISPGQDTDTQYF.

This clone has only one observation. J is TRBJ2-1 and V is TRBV2, with D unclear. Germline V gives CDR1 SNHLY, CDR2 FYNNEI. The CDR3 runs 15 residues. V lost 2 bases, J lost 0 bases, and 8 bases lay in between. CDR3 in amino acids: CASSESVSSYNEQFF. In DNA, the CDR3 is TGTGCCAGCAGTGAAAGCGTCAGCTCCTACAATGAGCAGTTCTTC.

The chain uses TRBV10-3 and TRBJ2-5; 8 bases are shared with TRBD1. Germline assignment: CDR1 ENHRY and CDR2 SYGVKD. The junction had 5 bases not matched to a gene; V was cut back by 4 bases and J by 4 bases. The CDR3 totals 14 residues. CDR3 bases: TGTGCCATCAGTGTGCAGGGGGCGGGAGAGACCCAGTACTTC. Its protein product is CAISVQGAGETQYF.

The rearrangement joins TRBV19 to TRBJ2-1, with TRBD2 matching 7 bases. The CDR3 loop spans 16 amino acids. Germline loops: CDR1 LNHDA, CDR2 SQIVND (reference sequence). V lost 7 bases and J lost 1; bases outside the gene matches: 10. The CDR3: CASKRGAGVSYNEQFF. Written as DNA, the CDR3 is TGTGCCAGTAAGAGGGGTGCGGGAGTATCCTACAATGAGCAGTTCTTC.

The chain has TRBV29-1 and TRBJ1-1; D gene ambiguous. The V gene lost 6 bases and the J gene lost 3 bases, with 26 bases spanning the gap. CDR3 size: 17 residues. Germline CDR1 and CDR2: SQVTM and ANQGSEA. The CDR3 reads CSVSTLAGFARDTEAFF. DNA of the CDR3: TGCAGCGTCTCCACCTTAGCCGGGTTTGCCCGGGACACTGAAGCTTTCTTT.

The table lists this clone with a few counts. V gene TRBV5-4 combines with J gene TRBJ2-3; D possibly corresponds to TRBD2 (6 bases). The CDR3 has 14 amino acids. Deletions cut 2 bases from V and 4 bases from J, with 11 bases between. CDR1 and CDR2 (germline): SGHNT, YYREEE (reference sequence). The CDR3 DNA reads TGTGCCAGCAGCTTCGGGACTGGACCAGATACGCAGTATTTT. This sequence encodes CASSFGTGPDTQYF.

The chain employs TRBV5-4 and TRBJ2-3; 7 bases agree with TRBD2. The V segment lost 4 bases and the J segment 2 bases; nucleotides outside the gene matches: 7. Germline V gives CDR1 SGHNT, CDR2 YYREEE (reference sequence). The CDR3 is 15 residues long. CDR3 sequence reads: CASSGAGASTDTQYF. CDR3 nucleotide sequence: TGTGCCAGCAGCGGGGCGGGAGCCTCCACAGATACGCAGTATTTT.

This clone was seen only once. The genes are TRBV30 and TRBJ2-7; TRBD1 matches at 7 bases. There are 15 residues in the CDR3. With 3 bases clipped from V and 0 bases from J, the junction kept 8 bases outside the gene matches. Germline V lookup: CDR1 GTSNPN, CDR2 SVGIG (reference sequence). CDR3 amino acids: CAWRPRGGLSYEQYF. The CDR3 DNA sequence: TGTGCCTGGAGACCCCGAGGGGGCCTCTCCTACGAGCAGTACTTC. The whole variable domain, filled in from reference TRBV30 and TRBJ2-7, reads SQTIHQWPATLVQPVGSPLSLECTVEGTSNPNLYWYRQAAGRGLQLLFYSVGIGQISSEVPQNLSASRPQDRQFILSSKKLLLSDSGFYLCAWRPRGGLSYEQYFGPGTRLTVT.

The V gene is TRBV11-3, the J gene TRBJ2-2, with D unresolved. The CDR3 length is 13 residues. CDR1 and CDR2 (germline): SGHNT, YENEEA. Trimming took off 2 bases at V and 4 bases at J, with 5 bases between the two ends. The CDR3 coding sequence is TGTGCCAGCAGCTTATTATCCACCGGGGAGCTGTTTTTT. It specifies CASSLLSTGELFF.